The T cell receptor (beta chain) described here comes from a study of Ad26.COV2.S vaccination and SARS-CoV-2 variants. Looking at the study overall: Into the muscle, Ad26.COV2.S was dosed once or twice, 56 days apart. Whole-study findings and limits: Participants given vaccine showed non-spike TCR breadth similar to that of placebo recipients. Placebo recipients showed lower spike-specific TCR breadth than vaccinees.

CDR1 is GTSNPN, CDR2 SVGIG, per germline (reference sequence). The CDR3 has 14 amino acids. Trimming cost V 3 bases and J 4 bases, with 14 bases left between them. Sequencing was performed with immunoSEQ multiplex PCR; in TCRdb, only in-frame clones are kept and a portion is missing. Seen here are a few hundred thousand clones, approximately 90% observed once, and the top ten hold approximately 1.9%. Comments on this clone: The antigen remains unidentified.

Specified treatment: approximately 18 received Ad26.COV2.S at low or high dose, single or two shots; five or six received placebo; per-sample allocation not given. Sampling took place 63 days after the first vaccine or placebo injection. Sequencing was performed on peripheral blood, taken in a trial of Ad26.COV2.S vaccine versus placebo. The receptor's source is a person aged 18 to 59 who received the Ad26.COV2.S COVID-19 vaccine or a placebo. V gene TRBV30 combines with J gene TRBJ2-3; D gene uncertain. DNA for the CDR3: TGTGCCTGGAGCGGTGGTACTGGGGCAGATACGCAGTATTTT. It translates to CAWSGGTGADTQYF.